These 24 T cell receptor beta chains were all obtained from the same sample, sequenced in a study of shared clonotypes between healthy human individuals. Libraries were prepared by immunoSEQ multiplex PCR; TCRdb keeps only in-frame clonotypes and omits some of them. The sample lists a few million clones; about 92% were seen once. The sequencing input was naive CD4+ T cells sorted from blood. Subset indicated: CD45RA+ positively selected. Every receptor here comes from a man aged 18 to 35 in good health.

V usage is TRBV12-5 and J usage is TRBJ2-1, with D possibly matching TRBD1 (7 bases). Between the trimmed V and J ends, which lost 7 bases and 4 bases, there was a span of 14 bases. CDR1 and CDR2 (germline): LGHNT, FRNRAP. The CDR3 spans 14 residues. The DNA of the CDR3 is TGTGCTAGTGCCAGGGGGGCTCCTTACAATGAGCAGTTCTTC. The encoded protein is CASARGAPYNEQFF.

This clone was found a few times. The rearrangement links TRBV19 to TRBJ1-1, with 7 bases that match TRBD1. J lost 1 base, V lost 9 bases, and 5 bases had no gene match. Germline CDR1 and CDR2: LNHDA and SQIVND (reference sequence). This CDR3 spans 13 amino acids. CDR3 residues: CASQGQTNTEAFF. As DNA, the CDR3 is TGTGCCAGCCAGGGACAGACGAACACTGAAGCTTTCTTT.

This chain joins TRBV10-1 and TRBJ2-1; TRBD2 is a possible D gene (5 bases). CDR1 is WNHNN, CDR2 SYGVQD, per germline (reference sequence). CDR3 size: 15 residues. Trimming shortened V by 6 bases and J by 4 bases, and 16 bases separated the two germline ends. In DNA form, the CDR3 reads TGCGCCAGCAGAGGCCCCGGGAAAAAGTACAATGAGCAGTTCTTC. It specifies CASRGPGKKYNEQFF.

The CDR3 region is CASNPLAGQETQYF. CDR3 nucleotide sequence: TGCGCCAGCAACCCGCTAGCGGGACAAGAGACCCAGTACTTC. The chain couples TRBV5-1 to TRBJ2-5, with 9 bases fitting TRBD2. Germline CDR1 is SGHRS and CDR2 is YFSETQ. CDR3 length equals 14 residues. V was clipped by 6 bases and J by 2 bases; unmatched bases: 5. The full variable domain, its missing parts supplied by reference TRBV5-1 and TRBJ2-5, is KAGVTQTPRYLIKTRGQQVTLSCSPISGHRSVSWYQQTPGQGLQFLFEYFSETQRNKGNFPGRFSGRQFSNSRSEMNVSTLELGDSALYLCASNPLAGQETQYFGPGTRLLVL.

This clone was observed once. The J gene is TRBJ1-5, the V gene TRBV10-1; unclear D gene. V lost 4 bases and J 3 bases, leaving 7 bases between the germline ends. This CDR3 is 13 amino acids long. Germline CDR1 is WNHNN and CDR2 is SYGVQD (reference sequence). CDR3 bases: TGCGCCAGCAGTGGCGGGGTCAATCAGCCCCAGCATTTT. This encodes CASSGGVNQPQHF.

The V gene is TRBV19, the J gene TRBJ2-3; a possible D gene is TRBD2 (7 bases). The germline V gene has CDR1 LNHDA and CDR2 SQIVND (reference sequence). The CDR3 is 15 amino acids. V was clipped by 6 bases and J by 1 base, with 14 bases between them. In DNA, the CDR3 is TGTGCCAGTAGCCCCGGGGGGCCCGGCACAGATACGCAGTATTTT. Amino acids: CASSPGGPGTDTQYF.

In regard to this clone: This specimen includes other DNA sequences encoding the same CDR3. The chain recombines TRBV29-1 with TRBJ2-2; 10 bases map to TRBD1. The CDR3 has 12 residues. The ends lost 7 bases at V and 5 bases at J; junction bases unmatched: 1. The germline CDR1 and CDR2 sequences are SQVTM and ANQGSEA. The CDR3 sequence: CSAGQGTGELFF. For the CDR3, the DNA is TGCAGCGCGGGACAGGGGACCGGGGAGCTGTTTTTT.

This sequence joins TRBV9 and TRBJ1-4, with a weak D call TRBD1 (5 bases). CDR1 is SGDLS, CDR2 YYNGEE, per germline. The CDR3 has 14 residues. V was pared by 0 bases and J by 8 bases, with 11 bases between. CDR3: CASSVAMAGEKLFF. For the CDR3, the DNA is TGTGCCAGCAGCGTAGCTATGGCAGGGGAAAAACTGTTTTTT. Based on the CDR3 plus reference TRBV9 and TRBJ1-4, the full variable domain is DSGVTQTPKHLITATGQRVTLRCSPRSGDLSVYWYQQSLDQGLQFLIQYYNGEERAKGNILERFSAQQFPDLHSELNLSSLELGDSALYFCASSVAMAGEKLFFGSGTQLSVL.

V is TRBV28 and J is TRBJ2-1; maybe TRBD2 (6 bases). V shed 6 bases and J shed 0 bases, with 15 bases lying between them. Germline V gene lookup returns CDR1 MDHEN and CDR2 SYDVKM. The CDR3 totals 16 residues. For the CDR3, the DNA is TGTGCCAGCAGACCTACTCTCGGGAGCTCCTACAATGAGCAGTTCTTC. Translation: CASRPTLGSSYNEQFF.

This clone was seen a handful of times. The chain employs TRBV7-2 and TRBJ1-5; no clear D. The CDR3 is 15 residues long. V was clipped by 1 base and J by 4 bases, with 11 bases between them. Germline CDR1 is SGHTA and CDR2 is FQGNSA. The CDR3 region has the DNA TGTGCCAGCAGCTTAGGCACGGCGTCAAATCAGCCCCAGCATTTT. Translation: CASSLGTASNQPQHF.

The rearrangement joins TRBV6-1 to TRBJ2-5; D possibly corresponds to TRBD2 (5 bases). Trimming removed 8 bases at V and 5 bases at J, with 15 bases between. CDR3 size: 13 residues. CDR1 is MNHNS, CDR2 SASEGT, per germline. The CDR3 nucleotides are TGTGCCAGCCAGCGGCCAGGTCCTGAGACCCAGTACTTC. Translation gives CASQRPGPETQYF.

The chain couples TRBV7-8 to TRBJ1-2; D is possibly TRBD1 (6 bases). The V end lost 2 bases, the J end lost 4 bases, and 20 bases lay between the germline ends. This CDR3 is built from 17 residues. The germline V gene has CDR1 SGHVS and CDR2 FQNEAQ. CDR3 sequence (DNA): TGTGCCAGCAGCTTAAGGGAAAATCAGGGGCGCGGCTATGGCTACACCTTC. Translated: CASSLRENQGRGYGYTF. The entire variable domain, with the rest obtained from reference TRBV7-8 and TRBJ1-2, is as follows: GAGVSQSPRYKVAKRGQDVALRCDPISGHVSLFWYQQALGQGPEFLTYFQNEAQLDKSGLPSDRFFAERPEGSVSTLKIQRTQQEDSAVYLCASSLRENQGRGYGYTFGSGTRLTVV.

A single count supports this clone. V usage is TRBV7-2 and J usage is TRBJ2-4; no definite D call. The CDR3 sequence is 16 residues long. Germline lookup yields CDR1 SGHTA and CDR2 FQGNSA. Trimming shortened V by 1 base and J by 1 base, and 11 bases separated the two germline ends. CDR3 bases: TGTGCCAGCAGCTTAGGTAAACCCGGGGCCAAAAACATTCAGTACTTC. Translated: CASSLGKPGAKNIQYF.

This clone came up once. This rearrangement joins TRBV5-1 to TRBJ2-1; 16 bases are a match to TRBD2. Germline lookup yields CDR1 SGHRS and CDR2 YFSETQ. This CDR3 region has 19 residues. The trim removed 3 bases at V and 4 bases at J, leaving 10 bases unmatched. The CDR3 nucleotides are TGCGCCAGCAGCTGGAAAAAGGGACTAGCGGGAGGGCAGTACAATGAGCAGTTCTTC. This codes for CASSWKKGLAGGQYNEQFF.

The chain uses TRBV5-1 and TRBJ2-7; a possible D gene is TRBD1 (7 bases). V lost 4 bases, J lost 4 bases, and 21 bases lay in between. From germline, CDR1 is SGHRS and CDR2 YFSETQ. The CDR3 covers 16 residues. CDR3 coding DNA: TGCGCCAGCAGCGGAGGGGGCAGCGGGCCAGGATACGAGCAGTACTTC. This gives the protein CASSGGGSGPGYEQYF.

The CDR3: CAWRLWASNTGELFF. CDR3 sequence (DNA): TGTGCCTGGAGGCTGTGGGCGTCTAACACCGGGGAGCTGTTTTTT. This sequence joins TRBV30 and TRBJ2-2; no clear D. Germline assignment: CDR1 GTSNPN and CDR2 SVGIG (reference sequence). V lost 3 bases and J 2 bases, leaving 13 bases between the germline ends. The CDR3 consists of 15 residues.

The J gene is TRBJ2-2, the V gene TRBV5-1, with a possible D match to TRBD1 (5 bases). The CDR3 spans 16 residues. Trimming took 1 base from V and 7 from J, leaving 17 bases between them. Germline CDR1 reads SGHRS; CDR2 reads YFSETQ. CDR3 DNA: TGCGCCAGCAGCTTGACGGTCGCAGGGTCAGGCGGGGAGCTGTTTTTT. As protein: CASSLTVAGSGGELFF.

The V call is TRBV6-5, the J call TRBJ2-7; D is ambiguous. V lost 2 bases and J 5 bases, leaving 10 bases between the germline ends. Germline V gene lookup returns CDR1 MNHEY and CDR2 SVGAGI. The CDR3 covers 13 residues. The CDR3 loop reads CASSYDVIHEQYF. In nucleotides, the CDR3 is TGTGCCAGCAGTTACGACGTGATTCACGAGCAGTACTTC.

Comments on this clone: The identical CDR3 is also encoded by other nucleotide sequences in the sample. The CDR3 DNA reads TGCGCCAGCAGCTCTGGACTAGCGGGGGCAGATACGCAGTATTTT. It yields the protein CASSSGLAGADTQYF. V usage is TRBV5-1 and J usage is TRBJ2-3; 13 bases match TRBD2. CDR3 size: 15 residues. Trimming removed 3 bases from V and 4 bases from J; junction bases left unmatched: 2. Germline CDR1 is SGHRS and CDR2 is YFSETQ.

V usage is TRBV7-2 and J usage is TRBJ2-1, with 7 bases lining up with TRBD2. CDR3 length equals 13 residues. Germline V lookup: CDR1 SGHTA, CDR2 FQGNSA. With V trimmed by 5 bases and J by 8 bases, 6 bases remained unmatched. The CDR3 here is CASSLERDYEQFF. The DNA of the CDR3 is TGTGCCAGCAGCCTCGAGCGGGACTATGAGCAGTTCTTC.

The sample holds one count of this clone. This chain uses TRBV28 with TRBJ2-5, with TRBD1 as a possible D gene (6 bases). The DNA end lines up better with TRBJ2-7; the J call may be wrong. This CDR3 is 14 amino acids long. CDR1 is MDHEN, CDR2 SYDVKM, per germline. The CDR3 DNA sequence: TGTGCCAGCAGGAGTTCAGGAACAGGGCCCGAGCAGTACTTC. It yields the protein CASRSSGTGPEQYF.

This rearrangement joins TRBV6-5 to TRBJ2-1; TRBD1 matches 10 bases. Germline CDR1 MNHEY, CDR2 SVGAGI. After removal of 2 bases from V and 3 bases from J, the junction contained 1 base not matched to a gene. The CDR3 has 15 residues. The CDR3 is CASSYGQGGYNEQFF. Here the CDR3 DNA reads TGTGCCAGCAGTTACGGACAGGGGGGCTACAATGAGCAGTTCTTC.

In this sample, this clone turned up once. The V and J genes are TRBV11-2 and TRBJ2-7; D might be TRBD1 (6 bases). Between the trimmed V and J ends, which lost 8 bases and 3 bases, there was a span of 14 bases. This CDR3 spans 13 amino acids. In germline, CDR1 is SGHAT, CDR2 FQNNGV. The CDR3 DNA reads TGTGCCAGCCGAAACGAGGGGGTCTACGAGCAGTACTTC. Its translation is CASRNEGVYEQYF.

The chain has TRBV2 and TRBJ2-1, with D hard to call. CDR1 SNHLY and CDR2 FYNNEI come from the germline V gene. V was shortened by 5 bases and J by 9 bases, with 11 bases between the two germline ends. CDR3 length: 12 residues. The CDR3 loop is CASSTGNGEQFF. The CDR3 DNA sequence: TGTGCCAGCAGTACGGGTAACGGTGAGCAGTTCTTC.